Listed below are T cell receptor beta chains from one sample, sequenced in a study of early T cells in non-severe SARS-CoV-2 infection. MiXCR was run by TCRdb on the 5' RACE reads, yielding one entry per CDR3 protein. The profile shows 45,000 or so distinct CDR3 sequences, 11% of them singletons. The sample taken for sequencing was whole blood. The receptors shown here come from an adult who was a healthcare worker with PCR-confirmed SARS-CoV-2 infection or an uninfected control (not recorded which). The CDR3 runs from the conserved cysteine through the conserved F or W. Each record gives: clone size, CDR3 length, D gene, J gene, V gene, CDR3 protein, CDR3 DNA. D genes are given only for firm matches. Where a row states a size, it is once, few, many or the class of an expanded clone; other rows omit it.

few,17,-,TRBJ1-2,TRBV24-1,CATSGPGSATSSYGYTF,TGTGCCACCAGTGGGCCCGGATCTGCGACTTCAAGCTATGGCTACACCTTC
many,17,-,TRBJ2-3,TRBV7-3,CASSLTPGTWGTDTQYF,TGTGCCAGCAGCTTAACACCCGGGACCTGGGGTACAGATACGCAGTATTTT
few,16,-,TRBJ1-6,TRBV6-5,CASTRGVDQGDSPLHF,TGTGCCAGCACGAGGGGTGTGGACCAGGGTGACTCACCCCTCCACTTT
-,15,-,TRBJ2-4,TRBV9,CASSVGGGAIDIQYF,TGTGCCAGCAGCGTAGGAGGGGGGGCCATCGACATTCAGTACTTC
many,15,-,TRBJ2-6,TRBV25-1,CASSEYRAGANVLTF,TGTGCCAGCAGTGAATACAGAGCTGGGGCCAACGTCCTGACTTTC
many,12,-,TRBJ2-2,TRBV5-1,CASSRDTGELFF,TGCGCCAGCAGCAGGGACACCGGGGAGCTGTTTTTT
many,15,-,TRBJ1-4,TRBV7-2,CASSLKSGGNEKLFF,TGTGCCAGCAGCCTAAAGTCGGGGGGTAATGAAAAACTGTTTTTT
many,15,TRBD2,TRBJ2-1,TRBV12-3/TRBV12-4,CASSFGSGGPNEQFF,TGTGCCAGCAGTTTTGGTAGCGGGGGGCCTAATGAGCAGTTCTTC
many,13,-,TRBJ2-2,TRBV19,CASRGRNGGELFF,TGTGCCAGTAGGGGCCGGAATGGCGGGGAGCTGTTTTTT
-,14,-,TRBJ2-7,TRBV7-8,CASSLADRRGEQYF,TGTGCCAGCAGCTTAGCGGACCGAAGGGGCGAGCAGTACTTC
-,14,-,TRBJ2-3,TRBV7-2,CASRFGQFTDTQYF,TGTGCCAGCAGGTTTGGACAGTTCACAGATACGCAGTATTTT
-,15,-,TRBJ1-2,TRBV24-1,CATSDPITGNYGYTF,TGTGCCACCAGTGATCCTATCACCGGTAATTATGGCTACACCTTC
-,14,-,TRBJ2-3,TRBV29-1,CSVVKGGRTDTQYF,TGCAGCGTTGTGAAGGGGGGACGCACAGATACGCAGTATTTT
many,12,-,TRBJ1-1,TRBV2,CASSETNTEAFF,TGTGCCAGCAGTGAGACGAACACTGAAGCTTTCTTT
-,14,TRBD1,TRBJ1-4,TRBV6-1,CATRQGSTNEKLFF,TGTGCCACCAGACAGGGGTCAACTAATGAAAAACTGTTTTTT
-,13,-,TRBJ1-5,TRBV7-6,CASSSSENQPQHF,TGTGCCAGCAGCTCTAGCGAGAATCAGCCCCAGCATTTT
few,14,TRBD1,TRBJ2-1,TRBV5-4,CASIQGAGYNEQFF,TGTGCCAGCATACAGGGGGCGGGGTACAATGAGCAGTTCTTC
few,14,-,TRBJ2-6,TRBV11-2,CASSQEFGANVLTF,TGTGCCAGCAGCCAGGAGTTTGGGGCCAACGTCCTGACTTTC
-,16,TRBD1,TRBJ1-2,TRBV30,CAWRRDRGPQSYGYTF,TGTGCCTGGAGGAGGGACAGGGGGCCCCAAAGCTATGGCTACACCTTC
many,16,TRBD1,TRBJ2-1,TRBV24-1,CATSDYGTGGYNEQFF,TGTGCCACCAGTGATTACGGGACAGGAGGTTACAATGAGCAGTTCTTC
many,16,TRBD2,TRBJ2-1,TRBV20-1,CSATLAGGFSYNEQFF,TGCAGTGCTACACTAGCGGGGGGTTTCTCCTACAATGAGCAGTTCTTC
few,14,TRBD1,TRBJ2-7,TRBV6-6,CASSPTGGLNEQYF,TGTGCCAGCAGTCCTACAGGGGGCTTGAACGAGCAGTACTTC
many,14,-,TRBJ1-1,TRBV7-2,CASSLGTPPMGAFF,TGTGCCAGCAGCTTAGGTACACCTCCCATGGGGGCTTTCTTT
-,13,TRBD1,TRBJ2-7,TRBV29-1,CSVEDRRRDEQYF,TGCAGCGTCGAGGACAGGCGCCGGGACGAGCAGTACTTC
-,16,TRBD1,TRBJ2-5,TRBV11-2,CASSLGSGQGGETQYF,TGTGCCAGCAGCTTAGGATCGGGACAGGGGGGAGAGACCCAGTACTTC
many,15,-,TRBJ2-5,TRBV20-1,CSARDPVSAGKTQYF,TGCAGTGCTAGAGATCCTGTCTCAGCTGGCAAGACCCAGTACTTC
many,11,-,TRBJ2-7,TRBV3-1,CASSRYYEQYF,TGTGCCAGCAGCCGGTACTACGAGCAGTACTTC
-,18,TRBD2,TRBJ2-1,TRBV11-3,CASSLGPSGVLSYNEQFF,TGTGCCAGCAGCTTAGGACCTAGCGGGGTGCTCTCCTACAATGAGCAGTTCTTC
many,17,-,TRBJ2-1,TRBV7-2,CASSLQISRGSWNEQFF,TGTGCCAGCAGCCTACAAATCTCCCGCGGTAGCTGGAATGAGCAGTTCTTC